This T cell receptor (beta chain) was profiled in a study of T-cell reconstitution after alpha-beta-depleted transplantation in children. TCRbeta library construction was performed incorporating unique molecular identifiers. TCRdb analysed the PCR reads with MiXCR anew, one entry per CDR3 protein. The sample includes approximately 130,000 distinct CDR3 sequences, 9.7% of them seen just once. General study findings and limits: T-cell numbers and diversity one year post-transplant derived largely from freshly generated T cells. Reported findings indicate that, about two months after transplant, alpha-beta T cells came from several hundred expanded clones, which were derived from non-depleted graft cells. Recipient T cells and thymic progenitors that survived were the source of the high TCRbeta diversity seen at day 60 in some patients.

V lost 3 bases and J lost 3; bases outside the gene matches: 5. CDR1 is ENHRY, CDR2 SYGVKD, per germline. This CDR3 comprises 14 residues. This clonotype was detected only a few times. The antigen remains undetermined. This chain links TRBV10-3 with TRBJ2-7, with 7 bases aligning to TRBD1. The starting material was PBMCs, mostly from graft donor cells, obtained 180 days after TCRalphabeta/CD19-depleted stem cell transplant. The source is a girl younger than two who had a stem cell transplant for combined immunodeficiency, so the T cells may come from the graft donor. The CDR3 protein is CAISEYRGDYEQYF. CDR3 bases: TGTGCCATCAGTGAATACAGGGGAGACTACGAGCAGTACTTC.